The rows below give T cell receptor beta chains drawn from one sample of a study of molecular identifiers for immune sequencing clone quantification. TCRdb processed the PCR reads anew with MiXCR; each CDR3 protein has one entry. The sample includes about 300,000 distinct CDR3 sequences, over 20% of them seen just once. Sequencing was done on a sample of naive CD8+ T cells from blood, with Jurkat cell RNA spiked in. Source of these receptors: a human donor in good health. Some libraries in this study had Jurkat cell RNA spiked in. CDR3s include the opening cysteine and the closing phenylalanine or tryptophan. A D gene is named only where the DNA matches it firmly. The size of a clone is reported for some rows only, either as once, few or many, or as a class for expanded clones.

j_gene,abundance,v_gene,d_gene,CDR3aa,CDR3nt
TRBJ1-1,many,TRBV7-9,TRBD1,CASSHGQGANTEAFF,TGTGCCAGCAGCCACGGACAGGGGGCGAACACTGAAGCTTTCTTT
TRBJ1-5,many,TRBV4-1,NA,CASSPREAGNQPQHF,TGCGCCAGCAGCCCCCGGGAGGCCGGCAATCAGCCCCAGCATTTT
TRBJ2-1,many,TRBV11-2,NA,CASSFFGSSYNEQFF,TGTGCCAGCAGCTTTTTCGGGAGCTCCTACAATGAGCAGTTCTTC
TRBJ2-7,many,TRBV5-1,TRBD1,CASSFGTGWPYF,TGCGCCAGCAGCTTCGGGACAGGTTGGCCGTACTTC
TRBJ2-7,NA,TRBV5-4,TRBD2,CASSLVAGAAYEQYF,TGTGCCAGCAGCTTGGTAGCGGGGGCCGCCTACGAGCAGTACTTC
TRBJ2-3,many,TRBV6-5,NA,CASSYSITGLADTQYF,TGTGCCAGCAGTTACTCGATCACAGGGCTGGCAGATACGCAGTATTTT
TRBJ2-7,many,TRBV7-9,NA,CASSLAPEVYEQYF,TGTGCCAGCAGCTTAGCTCCAGAAGTCTACGAGCAGTACTTC
TRBJ2-7,many,TRBV4-3,NA,CASSQDLTGSSYEQYF,TGCGCCAGCAGCCAAGATCTCACAGGGAGCTCCTACGAGCAGTACTTC
TRBJ2-5,many,TRBV6-6,NA,CASSEDGRQETQYF,TGTGCCAGCAGTGAGGACGGACGTCAAGAGACCCAGTACTTC
TRBJ1-5,many,TRBV7-9,NA,CASSLPGNQPQHF,TGTGCCAGCAGCTTACCGGGAAATCAGCCCCAGCATTTT
TRBJ2-2,many,TRBV19,TRBD2,CASGGVNTGELFF,TGTGCCAGCGGGGGGGTGAACACCGGGGAGCTGTTTTTT
TRBJ2-3,many,TRBV5-5,TRBD2,CASSFGLASGGTRTDTQYF,TGTGCCAGCAGCTTTGGCTTGGCTAGCGGGGGGACTCGCACAGATACGCAGTATTTT
TRBJ1-1,many,TRBV10-3,NA,CAISVNLNTEAFF,TGTGCCATCAGTGTCAACCTGAACACTGAAGCTTTCTTT
TRBJ1-5,many,TRBV2,NA,CASMGRDNSQPQHF,TGTGCCAGCATGGGCAGGGATAATTCTCAGCCCCAGCATTTT
TRBJ2-2,many,TRBV7-7,TRBD1,CATWDSTTGELFF,TGTGCCACATGGGACAGCACAACCGGGGAGCTGTTTTTT
TRBJ2-2,few,TRBV7-9,TRBD1,CASSPGQGMSTGELFF,TGTGCCAGCAGCCCCGGACAGGGGATGAGCACCGGGGAGCTGTTTTTT
TRBJ2-3,NA,TRBV3-1,NA,CASSPLARTIGTDTQYF,TGTGCCAGCAGCCCCTTAGCTAGGACTATAGGCACAGATACGCAGTATTTT
TRBJ2-3,many,TRBV28,NA,CASSWDGGTDTQYF,TGTGCCAGCAGTTGGGACGGTGGCACAGATACGCAGTATTTT
TRBJ1-5,many,TRBV27,NA,CASSPGQYSNQPQHF,TGTGCCAGCAGTCCTGGACAGTATAGCAATCAGCCCCAGCATTTT
TRBJ2-7,many,TRBV27,TRBD1,CASRPQGTGGAYEQYF,TGTGCCAGCAGACCCCAAGGGACAGGTGGGGCATACGAGCAGTACTTC
TRBJ1-1,many,TRBV6-6,NA,CASNGQLNTEAFF,TGTGCCAGCAATGGACAGTTGAACACTGAAGCTTTCTTT
TRBJ2-3,NA,TRBV4-3,TRBD2,CASSQGNSGRASDTQYF,TGCGCCAGCAGCCAAGGAAATAGCGGGAGGGCCAGTGATACGCAGTATTTT